This T cell receptor (beta chain) is drawn from a study of response to subunit inactivated influenza vaccine. Study outcomes and limitations: Few new T cells, the authors suggested, are recruited by each seasonal influenza vaccination.

There are many counts of this clonotype. Its antigen is undetermined. The CDR3 loop spans 17 amino acids. Germline CDR1 SGHTA, CDR2 FQGNSA. V shed 1 base and J 1 base; nucleotides not matched to a gene: 5. Using its own MiXCR run on the RT-PCR reads, TCRdb lists one record per CDR3 protein. The table lists more than 400,000 distinct CDR3 sequences, approximately 9.9% of them singletons. The input for sequencing was PBMCs from blood, taken 40 to 50 days after vaccination. The sequence was collected from a man in his fifties or sixties who received an inactivated influenza vaccine. The chain has TRBV7-2 and TRBJ1-5; 9 positions match TRBD1. CDR3 protein: CASSLGTGGISNQPQHF. CDR3 DNA sequence: TGTGCCAGCAGCTTAGGCACAGGGGGCATAAGCAATCAGCCCCAGCATTTT.